The source of this TCR beta chain is a study of T cells after yellow fever vaccination. Study summary: With SMART-Seq v4 Ultra Low Input, the fractions containing low cell numbers were prepared.

General study points: Clones from primary vaccination mostly reappeared after the booster (approximately 96% CD4, about 88% CD8). Peaking faster, on day 5 versus 15, the secondary response was nonetheless weaker.

Generation of TCR cDNA used 5'RACE template switching (which added a universal primer site and UMIs). TCRdb reprocessed the 5' RACE reads with MiXCR, giving one entry per CDR3 protein. The sample includes roughly 520,000 distinct CDR3 sequences, 21% seen only once; the top ten take about 15%. This clonotype has more than one count but fewer than ten. No antigen is known for it. The CDR3 consists of 15 residues. Trimming removed 6 bases from V and 6 bases from J, with 18 bases in between. CDR1 and CDR2 from the germline V gene are LGHNA and YSLEER. This TCR derives from a man aged 18-30 years who received the YFV17D yellow fever vaccine. The starting material was PBMCs, obtained approximately 20 days after the first yellow fever vaccination. The chain is built from TRBV4-3 and TRBJ2-1; D is possibly TRBD1 or TRBD2 (7 bases each). CDR3 in amino acids: CASSLAGGVINEQFF. CDR3 bases: TGCGCCAGCAGTCTGGCAGGGGGGGTAATCAATGAGCAGTTCTTC.